One sample yielded the 5 T cell receptor beta chains listed below, sequenced in a study of shared clonotypes between healthy human individuals (dated by TCRdb to the early 2020s). Library prep was done by the immunoSEQ multiplex PCR assay. TCRdb retrieved this table from immuneACCESS and kept in-frame rearrangements only. Not all clones are present; in checked studies, unresolved V genes account for under half, and no reason is known for the remainder. The sample records about 2 million clones, over 85% of which are singletons. The leading ten clones occupy 1% to 1.3% of the sample. CD8 naive samples were obtained by positive selection for CCR7 among CD45RO-negative cells, yielding a CD45RA+CCR7+ population from which TemRA cells were excluded. The specimen sequenced was naive CD8+ T cells sorted from blood. Interpreted using the paper, the cell subset or site label stands for: CD45RA+CCR7+. The receptors stem from a man younger than 35 in good health.

The chain links TRBV7-2 to TRBJ1-5; unclear D gene. The CDR3 consists of 16 residues. Germline assignment: CDR1 SGHTA and CDR2 FQGNSA. Deletions cut 5 bases from V and 5 bases from J, with 19 bases between. The CDR3 loop is CASSVGGRAAHQPQHF. The CDR3 nucleotides are TGTGCCAGCAGCGTAGGAGGTAGGGCAGCCCATCAGCCCCAGCATTTT.

The rearrangement joins TRBV5-6 to TRBJ2-5; the match to TRBD1 covers 8 bases. CDR3 length equals 17 residues. CDR1 is SGHDT, CDR2 YYEEEE, per germline. V lost 4 bases and J lost 1; bases outside the gene matches: 12. CDR3 amino acids: CASSPLQGAIPQETQYF. The CDR3 coding sequence is TGTGCCAGCAGCCCCCTGCAGGGGGCTATTCCCCAAGAGACCCAGTACTTC.

This chain uses TRBV4-3 with TRBJ1-1; D possibly corresponds to TRBD1 (6 bases). Germline CDR1 LGHNA, CDR2 YSLEER. V was pared by 2 bases and J by 4 bases, with 17 bases between. This CDR3 comprises 16 residues. The CDR3 loop is CASSQLTFSRGTEAFF. The CDR3 DNA sequence: TGCGCCAGCAGCCAACTTACATTTTCCAGGGGCACTGAAGCTTTCTTT.

The chain is built from TRBV11-2 and TRBJ2-1; D possibly corresponds to TRBD2 (6 bases). Trimming shortened V by 5 bases and J by 6 bases, and 26 bases separated the two germline ends. CDR3 size: 18 residues. Germline V lookup: CDR1 SGHAT, CDR2 FQNNGV. The CDR3 here is CASSPRDLEQGYGNEQFF. CDR3 in DNA: TGTGCCAGCAGCCCCCGGGACTTGGAGCAGGGTTACGGCAATGAGCAGTTCTTC.

The chain employs TRBV5-4 and TRBJ2-7; D assignment may be TRBD1 or TRBD2 (6 bases each). Per the germline V gene, CDR1 is SGHNT and CDR2 is YYREEE (reference sequence). The CDR3 sequence is 15 residues long. V was shortened by 4 bases and J by 0 bases, with 14 bases between the two germline ends. The CDR3 coding sequence is TGTGCCAGCAGCATTGGACGGGGGCTCTCCTACGAGCAGTACTTC. Its translation: CASSIGRGLSYEQYF.